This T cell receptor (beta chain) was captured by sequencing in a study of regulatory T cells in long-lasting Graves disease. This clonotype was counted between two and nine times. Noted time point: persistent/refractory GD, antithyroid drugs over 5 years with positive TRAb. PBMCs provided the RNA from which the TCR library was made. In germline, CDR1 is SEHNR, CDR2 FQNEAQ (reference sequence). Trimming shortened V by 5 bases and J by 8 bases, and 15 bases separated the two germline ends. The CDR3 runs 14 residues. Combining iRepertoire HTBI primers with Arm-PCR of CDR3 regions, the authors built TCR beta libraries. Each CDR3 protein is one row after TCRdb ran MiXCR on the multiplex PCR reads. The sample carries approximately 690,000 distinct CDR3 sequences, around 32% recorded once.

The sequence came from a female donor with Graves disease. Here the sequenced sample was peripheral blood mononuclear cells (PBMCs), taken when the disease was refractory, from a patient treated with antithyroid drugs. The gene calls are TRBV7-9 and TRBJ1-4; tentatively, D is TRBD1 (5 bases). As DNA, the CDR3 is TGTGCCAGCAGCCCCGGGGCCAAGGTAGAAAAACTGTTTTTT. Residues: CASSPGAKVEKLFF.